Following are 15 T cell receptor beta chains from one sample sequenced in a study of blood T cell repertoires in COVID-19. Sequencing used immunoSEQ multiplex PCR; TCRdb keeps in-frame clones, though not all of them. The sample records more than 85,000 clones, over 60% being singletons. Specimen: peripheral blood. These receptors originate from an elderly woman with acute or convalescent COVID-19.

The chain recombines TRBV6-1 with TRBJ2-1; no clear D. V was pared by 2 bases and J by 8 bases, with 7 bases between. Germline assignment: CDR1 MNHNS and CDR2 SASEGT. The CDR3 sequence is 12 residues long. In nucleotides, the CDR3 is TGTGCCAGCAGTGAACCAGTTTATGAGCAGTTCTTC. It translates to CASSEPVYEQFF.

The chain couples TRBV7-2 to TRBJ2-7; D call uncertain. Germline assignment: CDR1 SGHTA and CDR2 FQGNSA. Trimming removed 2 bases at V and 3 bases at J, with 11 bases between. This CDR3 contains 14 residues. The CDR3 DNA is TGTGCCAGCAGCTTAACCGCAACAGACTACGAGCAGTACTTC. Protein sequence: CASSLTATDYEQYF.

V and J are TRBV19 and TRBJ1-5, with D perhaps matching TRBD1 (6 bases). V lost 3 bases and J 6 bases, leaving 12 bases between the germline ends. The CDR3 has 14 residues. Per the germline V gene, CDR1 is LNHDA and CDR2 is SQIVND (reference sequence). Here the CDR3 DNA reads TGTGCCAGTAGTATCGGACAGCTACCTCAGCCCCAGCATTTT. This translates into CASSIGQLPQPQHF.

In this sample, this clone turned up a few times. DNA for the CDR3: TGTGCCATCGCACTCCTCGGGACCCAGTACTTC. This gives the protein CAIALLGTQYF. The chain uses TRBV3-1 (or the pseudogene TRBV3-2) and TRBJ2-5; D gene ambiguous. This CDR3 region has 11 residues. CDR1 is LGHDT, CDR2 YNNKEL, per germline (reference sequence). Trimming cost V 10 bases and J 7 bases, with 13 bases left between them.

This clone was picked up many times. The rearrangement joins TRBV11-2 to TRBJ1-5; D gene ambiguous. This CDR3 spans 15 amino acids. Germline V gene sequence: CDR1 SGHAT, CDR2 FQNNGV. The V and J ends lost 1 base and 7 bases respectively, with 14 bases between them. CDR3 protein: CASSLAGGFGQPQHF. The CDR3 DNA is TGTGCCAGCAGCTTAGCTGGCGGTTTCGGACAGCCCCAGCATTTT. Drawing the rest from reference TRBV11-2 and TRBJ1-5, the complete variable domain is EAGVAQSPRYKIIEKRQSVAFWCNPISGHATLYWYQQILGQGPKLLIQFQNNGVVDDSQLPKDRFSAERLKGVDSTLKIQPAKLEDSAVYLCASSLAGGFGQPQHFGDGTRLSIL.

The chain employs TRBV6-4 and TRBJ2-1, with a tentative D call TRBD1 (8 bases). V lost 4 bases and J lost 4, with 14 bases in between. The germline V gene encodes CDR1 MRHNA and CDR2 SNTAGT. The CDR3 totals 15 residues. The CDR3 DNA follows: TGTGCCAGCAGTGCCACAGGGGGGGTATACAATGAGCAGTTCTTC. The encoded protein is CASSATGGVYNEQFF.

This chain joins TRBV3-1 (or the pseudogene TRBV3-2) and TRBJ1-2; TRBD1 matches at 10 bases. This CDR3 has 14 amino acids. Germline V CDR1 and CDR2: LGHDT, YNNKEL (reference sequence). V was clipped by 4 bases and J by 8 bases; unmatched bases: 7. The CDR3 loop reads CASSLKPGQGGYTF. The DNA of the CDR3 is TGTGCCAGCAGCCTAAAACCGGGACAGGGGGGCTACACCTTC.

This clone was detected only once. The chain employs TRBV19 and TRBJ2-1, with 8 bases fitting TRBD2. Germline loops: CDR1 LNHDA, CDR2 SQIVND (reference sequence). V trimming: 5 bases; J trimming: 4 bases; junction bases outside the gene matches: 4. There are 14 residues in the CDR3. The CDR3 bases are TGTGCCAGTAGTCCTACTAGCGGATACAATGAGCAGTTCTTC. Protein: CASSPTSGYNEQFF. Combining the CDR3 with reference TRBV19 and TRBJ2-1 gives the whole variable domain DGGITQSPKYLFRKEGQNVTLSCEQNLNHDAMYWYRQDPGQGLRLIYYSQIVNDFQKGDIAEGYSVSREKKESFPLTVTSAQKNPTAFYLCASSPTSGYNEQFFGPGTRLTVL.

V usage is TRBV4-2 and J usage is TRBJ1-1, with 9 bases that match TRBD1. The CDR3 totals 17 residues. From germline, CDR1 is LGHNA and CDR2 YNFKEQ. V gave up 2 bases and J gave up 1 base; unmatched junction bases: 8. CDR3 residues: CASSQLAGTGSNTEAFF. CDR3 in DNA: TGTGCCAGCAGCCAACTCGCCGGGACAGGGTCGAACACTGAAGCTTTCTTT.

The chain links TRBV27 to TRBJ1-1; D unresolved. Trimming took off 3 bases at V and 9 bases at J, with 14 bases between the two ends. The CDR3 covers 13 residues. The germline gives CDR1 MNHEY, CDR2 SMNVEV (reference sequence). CDR3 loop: CASSFETQSKAFF. CDR3 in DNA: TGTGCCAGCAGTTTCGAGACACAAAGTAAAGCTTTCTTT.

The CDR3 is CASSTPGGRRETQYF. For the CDR3, the DNA is TGTGCCAGTAGTACCCCCGGGGGGCGCCGGGAGACCCAGTACTTC. The chain carries TRBV19 and TRBJ2-5, with D tentatively TRBD2 (7 bases). This CDR3 contains 15 residues. Per the germline V gene, CDR1 is LNHDA and CDR2 is SQIVND (reference sequence). Trimming stripped 4 bases from V and 5 bases from J, with 17 bases between.

The gene calls are TRBV5-4 and TRBJ1-5; perhaps TRBD1 as D (6 bases). This CDR3 contains 17 residues. Looked up from germline, CDR1 is SGHNT and CDR2 is YYREEE (reference sequence). Deletions cut 4 bases from V and 0 bases from J, with 17 bases between. The CDR3 protein is CASSPGQRLYSNQPQHF. CDR3 DNA sequence: TGTGCCAGCAGCCCAGGACAGCGACTGTATAGCAATCAGCCCCAGCATTTT.

This chain joins TRBV9 and TRBJ2-5, with 8 positions matching TRBD2. Germline CDR1 and CDR2: SGDLS and YYNGEE. The CDR3 contains 15 residues. The V gene end was trimmed by 1 base and the J gene end by 3 bases; junction bases not matched to a gene: 5. CDR3 sequence: CASSVRISGEETQYF. The CDR3 DNA sequence: TGTGCCAGCAGCGTAAGGATTAGCGGGGAAGAGACCCAGTACTTC.

V gene TRBV6-1 combines with J gene TRBJ1-5, with a tentative D call TRBD1 (5 bases). Germline CDR1 MNHNS, CDR2 SASEGT. The CDR3 is 14 amino acids. Between the trimmed V and J ends, which lost 7 bases and 3 bases, there was a span of 13 bases. The CDR3 here is CASTQGADNQPQHF. Written as DNA, the CDR3 is TGTGCCAGCACCCAAGGGGCGGACAATCAGCCCCAGCATTTT.

This chain links TRBV11-2 with TRBJ1-2; D perhaps matches TRBD1 (6 bases). In germline, CDR1 is SGHAT, CDR2 FQNNGV. Trimming removed 8 bases at V and 8 bases at J, with 12 bases between. The CDR3 contains 11 residues. The CDR3 region has the DNA TGTGCCAGCTCCGAGCAGGGGGGCTACACCTTC. It translates to CASSEQGGYTF.